These 27 T cell receptor beta chains share one sample of origin, sequenced in a study of cytomegalovirus exposure and HLA in healthy donors. 13 Jbeta primers and 60 Vbeta primers were used for the PCR. Profiling relied on immunoSEQ multiplex PCR, and the TCRdb table lists in-frame clones only, not all of them. The sample includes approximately 210,000 clones. The sample was PBMCs. The receptors were gathered from a woman under 40 in good health and CMV-seropositive.

Concerning this clone itself: The sample contains more than one DNA sequence encoding this CDR3. V and J are TRBV27 and TRBJ2-7; 9 bases agree with TRBD2. Germline trimming cut 3 bases from V and 0 bases from J; bases unmatched to any gene: 0. Germline V CDR1 and CDR2: MNHEY, SMNVEV (reference sequence). CDR3 length: 14 amino acids. The CDR3 here is CASSFSGSSYEQYF. In DNA, the CDR3 is TGTGCCAGCAGTTTTAGCGGGAGCTCCTACGAGCAGTACTTC.

This chain joins TRBV9 and TRBJ2-5; perhaps TRBD1 as D (6 bases). Germline lookup yields CDR1 SGDLS and CDR2 YYNGEE. V dropped 3 bases and J dropped 5 bases, with 14 bases sitting between them. The CDR3 is 14 residues long. The CDR3 DNA is TGTGCCAGCAGCGCCGAGTGGGGGCGGGAGACCCAGTACTTC. Amino acid sequence: CASSAEWGRETQYF.

The CDR3, as DNA: TGTGCCAGCAGCTTAAAGGCAGGGAATCAGCCCCAGCATTTT. Amino acid sequence: CASSLKAGNQPQHF. The J gene is TRBJ1-5, the V gene TRBV7-2; the D gene is possibly TRBD1 (5 bases). The CDR3 extends over 14 amino acids. Germline CDR1 is SGHTA and CDR2 is FQGNSA. Between the trimmed V and J ends, which lost 2 bases and 4 bases, there was a span of 9 bases.

The chain combines TRBV7-6 with TRBJ2-2; TRBD1 might be the D (6 bases). The CDR3 runs to 16 residues. Per the germline V gene, CDR1 is SGHVS and CDR2 is FNYEAQ. The germline V and J ends were trimmed by 5 bases and 7 bases, with 20 bases remaining between them. For the CDR3, the DNA is TGTGCCAGCAGCCGAACAGGGCTACGGTCGGACGGGGAGCTGTTTTTT. It is translated as CASSRTGLRSDGELFF.

The J gene is TRBJ1-4, the V gene TRBV5-6; the D gene is possibly TRBD1 (5 bases). Germline V gene sequence: CDR1 SGHDT, CDR2 YYEEEE. Between the trimmed V and J ends, which lost 1 base and 0 bases, there was a span of 16 bases. The CDR3 is made up of 18 amino acids. CDR3 bases: TGTGCCAGCAGCTTGTGGCAGGGCTTTTTTGCAACTAATGAAAAACTGTTTTTT. Protein product: CASSLWQGFFATNEKLFF.

The chain couples TRBV6-5 to TRBJ1-1; D possibly corresponds to TRBD1 (6 bases). CDR3 length equals 14 residues. V was trimmed by 0 bases and J by 6 bases, leaving 11 bases between them. The V gene's germline CDR1 is MNHEY and CDR2 SVGAGI. The CDR3 DNA reads as TGTGCCAGCAGTTACTCGGGGGGGCCCTCTGAAGCTTTCTTT. Protein: CASSYSGGPSEAFF.

The gene calls are TRBV4-3 and TRBJ2-5; D possibly corresponds to TRBD1 (6 bases). The J call is uncertain, as TRBJ2-7 better fits the DNA end. The CDR3 spans 17 residues. In germline, CDR1 is LGHNA, CDR2 YSLEER. The CDR3 nucleotides read TGCGCCAGCAGCCAAGACGCCAGGGGAAGGGGCTCCTACGAGCAGTACTTC. Its translation: CASSQDARGRGSYEQYF.

The chain recombines TRBV5-1 with TRBJ2-2; 8 bases are a match to TRBD1. The V segment lost 1 base and the J segment 4 bases; nucleotides outside the gene matches: 9. Germline-derived CDR1 and CDR2 are SGHRS and YFSETQ. The CDR3 loop spans 17 amino acids. CDR3 DNA: TGCGCCAGCAGCTTGCAACTCAGGGGGCGTCGCACCGGGGAGCTGTTTTTT. Residues: CASSLQLRGRRTGELFF.

The CDR3: CASSLEGTAGETQYF. The DNA of the CDR3 is TGTGCCAGCAGCTTAGAAGGGACAGCGGGAGAGACCCAGTACTTC. This chain connects TRBV7-7 to TRBJ2-5, with D possibly matching TRBD1 (7 bases). V dropped 1 base and J dropped 4 bases, with 13 bases sitting between them. This CDR3 comprises 15 residues. Looked up from germline, CDR1 is SSHAT and CDR2 is FNYEAQ (reference sequence). The variable domain in full, completed from reference TRBV7-7 and TRBJ2-5, reads GAGVSQSPRYKVTKRGQDVTLRCDPISSHATLYWYQQALGQGPEFLTYFNYEAQPDKSGLPSDRFSAERPEGSISTLTIQRTEQRDSAMYRCASSLEGTAGETQYFGPGTRLLVL.

The V call is TRBV11-2, the J call TRBJ2-1, with TRBD2 as a possible D gene (6 bases). Trimming pared 5 bases from V and 7 bases from J, leaving 18 bases between. The CDR3 contains 15 residues. Germline CDR1 and CDR2: SGHAT and FQNNGV. The CDR3 loop is CASSITREVVNEQFF. DNA of the CDR3: TGTGCCAGCAGCATCACTAGGGAGGTGGTGAATGAGCAGTTCTTC.

The V call is TRBV4-1, the J call TRBJ2-3, with 11 bases fitting TRBD2. Germline CDR1 and CDR2: MGHRA and YSYEKL. The CDR3 totals 17 residues. V lost 2 bases to trimming and J lost 2 bases; unmatched junction nucleotides: 6. DNA for the CDR3: TGCGCCAGCAGCCAACAGGGACTAGCGGCGATCACAGATACGCAGTATTTT. Translating gives CASSQQGLAAITDTQYF.

This sequence joins TRBV18 and TRBJ1-4; D is unclear. There are 13 residues in the CDR3. Looked up from germline, CDR1 is KGHSH and CDR2 is LQKENI. Trimming removed 6 bases from V and 3 bases from J, with 8 bases in between. The CDR3 region is CASSRDANEKLFF. CDR3 DNA sequence: TGTGCCAGCTCCCGGGATGCTAATGAAAAACTGTTTTTT.

The chain carries TRBV4-2 and TRBJ1-6, with 11 bases identical to TRBD1. Per germline, CDR1 LGHNA and CDR2 YNFKEQ. The V segment lost 0 bases and the J segment 7 bases; nucleotides outside the gene matches: 5. The CDR3 totals 17 residues. DNA of the CDR3: TGTGCCAGCAGCCAAGATCCGGGACAGGGGGACAATTCACCCCTCCACTTT. Residues: CASSQDPGQGDNSPLHF.

This rearrangement joins TRBV4-1 to TRBJ1-5, with 9 bases lining up with TRBD1. With V trimmed by 0 bases and J by 1 base, 4 bases remained unmatched. The CDR3 contains 17 residues. CDR1 is MGHRA, CDR2 YSYEKL, per germline. As DNA, the CDR3 is TGCGCCAGCAGCCAAGATAACAGGGGGCCCAGCAATCAGCCCCAGCATTTT. This sequence encodes CASSQDNRGPSNQPQHF.

On this clone itself: At the DNA level, this CDR3 is encoded by other sequences in the same sample as well. This rearrangement joins TRBV19 to TRBJ1-2; D is undetermined. The CDR3 has 13 residues. Trimming cost V 1 base and J 2 bases, with 5 bases left between them. Per germline, CDR1 LNHDA and CDR2 SQIVND (reference sequence). CDR3 sequence (DNA): TGTGCCAGTAGTATAGGAGGAAACTATGGCTACACCTTC. It yields the protein CASSIGGNYGYTF.

V is TRBV5-4 and J is TRBJ2-7, with 11 bases lining up with TRBD1. The CDR3 runs to 14 residues. The germline gives CDR1 SGHNT, CDR2 YYREEE (reference sequence). Germline trimming cut 4 bases from V and 6 bases from J; bases unmatched to any gene: 6. CDR3 in DNA: TGTGCCAGCAGCCCCCGGGACAGGGGGAGCGAGCAGTACTTC. Its protein product is CASSPRDRGSEQYF.

The chain links TRBV18 to TRBJ1-6; 10 nucleotides line up with TRBD1. Germline V gene sequence: CDR1 KGHSH, CDR2 LQKENI. V lost 3 bases to trimming and J lost 7 bases; unmatched junction nucleotides: 6. The CDR3 spans 16 residues. Here the CDR3 reads CASSPGQGIRNSPLHF. In DNA, the CDR3 is TGTGCCAGCTCACCGGGACAGGGGATAAGGAATTCACCCCTCCACTTT.

The chain combines TRBV4-3 with TRBJ2-1; D not resolved. V dropped 1 base and J dropped 0 bases, with 10 bases sitting between them. Germline-derived CDR1 and CDR2 are LGHNA and YSLEER. This CDR3 region has 16 residues. CDR3 sequence (DNA): TGCGCCAGCAGCCAAGGAGCGTTCCTCTCCTACAATGAGCAGTTCTTC. Its translation is CASSQGAFLSYNEQFF.

The chain is built from TRBV13 and TRBJ1-1; no reliable D call. CDR1 PRHDT and CDR2 FYEKMQ come from the germline V gene (reference sequence). With 8 bases removed from V and 2 bases from J, the gap between germline ends came to 15 bases. CDR3 length: 14 amino acids. The CDR3 bases are TGTGCCAGCTCTGCCGGGATTAAAAACACTGAAGCTTTCTTT. It yields the protein CASSAGIKNTEAFF.

Here the CDR3 reads CASSPGQGGNQPQHF. CDR3 nucleotides: TGTGCCAGCAGCCCAGGACAGGGGGGCAATCAGCCCCAGCATTTT. The chain recombines TRBV7-9 with TRBJ1-5; 10 nucleotides align to TRBD1. This CDR3 is built from 15 residues. Germline assignment: CDR1 SEHNR and CDR2 FQNEAQ (reference sequence). With 5 bases clipped from V and 2 bases from J, the junction kept 3 bases outside the gene matches.

This chain uses TRBV11-3 with TRBJ1-1; 8 bases map to TRBD1. The CDR3 sequence is 15 residues long. The junction had 5 bases not matched to a gene; V was cut back by 5 bases and J by 0 bases. Per the germline V gene, CDR1 is SGHNT and CDR2 is YENEEA. The chain's CDR3 is CASSPGQGMNTEAFF. Here the CDR3 DNA reads TGTGCCAGCAGCCCCGGACAGGGAATGAACACTGAAGCTTTCTTT.

The V gene is TRBV5-5, the J gene TRBJ2-7; 8 nucleotides line up with TRBD2. There are 15 residues in the CDR3. Trimming cost V 0 bases and J 2 bases; bases outside gene matches: 4. Germline lookup yields CDR1 SGHKS and CDR2 YYEKEE (reference sequence). Here the CDR3 DNA reads TGTGCCAGCAGCTTGGAGACTAGCGTAGCCTACGAGCAGTACTTC. This gives the protein CASSLETSVAYEQYF. Supplemented by reference TRBV5-5 and TRBJ2-7, the full variable domain reads DAGVTQSPTHLIKTRGQQVTLRCSPISGHKSVSWYQQVLGQGPQFIFQYYEKEERGRGNFPDRFSARQFPNYSSELNVNALLLGDSALYLCASSLETSVAYEQYFGPGTRLTVT.

V usage is TRBV29-1 and J usage is TRBJ2-1, with 9 bases identical to TRBD2. Trimming took 7 bases from V and 7 from J; bases not matched to a gene: 8. The CDR3 runs to 13 residues. From germline, CDR1 is SQVTM and CDR2 ANQGSEA. CDR3 protein: CSGGNSGGNEQFF. As DNA, the CDR3 is TGCAGCGGGGGAAATAGCGGGGGTAATGAGCAGTTCTTC.

This chain joins TRBV27 and TRBJ1-2, with D hard to call. V was cut by 3 bases and J by 1 base, with 6 bases left in between. Per the germline V gene, CDR1 is MNHEY and CDR2 is SMNVEV (reference sequence). This CDR3 contains 13 residues. CDR3 in amino acids: CASSFRINYGYTF. CDR3 DNA sequence: TGTGCCAGCAGTTTCCGTATTAACTATGGCTACACCTTC.

The chain is built from TRBV4-1 and TRBJ2-1; 10 nucleotides agree with TRBD2. The CDR3 has 15 amino acids. CDR1 is MGHRA and CDR2 is YSYEKL in the germline V gene. J was trimmed by 10 bases and V by 0 bases; bases with no gene match: 6. CDR3 region: CASSQEGLAGVEQFF. DNA for the CDR3: TGCGCCAGCAGCCAAGAAGGCCTAGCGGGGGTAGAGCAGTTCTTC.

The chain uses TRBV18 and TRBJ2-5, with a tentative D call TRBD1 (5 bases). V was cut by 3 bases and J by 4 bases, with 6 bases left in between. CDR3 length: 12 residues. Germline CDR1 is KGHSH and CDR2 is LQKENI. The CDR3: CASSPQGETQYF. The CDR3 DNA reads TGTGCCAGCTCACCTCAGGGAGAGACCCAGTACTTC.

The V and J genes are TRBV5-5 and TRBJ2-2; 12 bases fit TRBD2. The CDR3 consists of 17 residues. The V gene's germline CDR1 is SGHKS and CDR2 YYEKEE (reference sequence). V was pared by 4 bases and J by 8 bases, with 12 bases of the junction left unmatched. CDR3 in DNA: TGTGCCAGCAGCCGGATGACTAGCGGGAGAACGGTAGGGGAGCTGTTTTTT. Its protein product is CASSRMTSGRTVGELFF.